Listed here are 4 T cell receptor beta chains from one sample, sequenced in a study of identifying expanded T cells in peripheral blood (dated by TCRdb to the late 2010s). Library creation used the immunoSEQ multiplex PCR assay. The source is immuneACCESS, and TCRdb retained only in-frame sequences with V and J called. Part of the clones is not carried over; for the studies checked, unresolved V genes explain less than half of this, and the remainder is unexplained. A total of tens of thousands of clones appear in this sample, more than 70% of them only once. 19% of the sample is held by the ten biggest clonotypes. What was sequenced was blood. Receptor source: a person aged 18 to 70 in good health.

The rearrangement uses TRBV7-8 and TRBJ2-7, with 7 nucleotides matching TRBD2. V lost 1 base and J lost 2; bases outside the gene matches: 8. This CDR3 contains 16 residues. Per germline, CDR1 SGHVS and CDR2 FQNEAQ. The CDR3 loop is CASSLVVVGRAYEQYF. DNA for the CDR3: TGTGCCAGCAGCTTAGTGGTTGTTGGGAGGGCCTACGAGCAGTACTTC.

This chain links TRBV7-9 with TRBJ1-5; D might be TRBD1 (5 bases). Germline-derived CDR1 and CDR2 are SEHNR and FQNEAQ (reference sequence). There are 15 residues in the CDR3. Trimming cost V 4 bases and J 0 bases, with 10 bases left between them. Here the CDR3 DNA reads TGTGCCAGCAGCTATGCCGGGGGTAGCAATCAGCCCCAGCATTTT. Translating it yields CASSYAGGSNQPQHF.

The chain recombines TRBV28 with TRBJ2-2, with D uncertain. V was clipped by 5 bases and J by 1 base, with 8 bases between them. Germline V gene lookup returns CDR1 MDHEN and CDR2 SYDVKM. This CDR3 comprises 14 residues. CDR3 region: CASSPLRNTGELFF. For the CDR3, the DNA is TGTGCCAGCAGTCCCCTGAGGAACACCGGGGAGCTGTTTTTT.

This rearrangement joins TRBV5-1 to TRBJ2-1; weak D call: TRBD1 (5 bases). Germline V gene data show CDR1 as SGHRS and CDR2 as YFSETQ. This CDR3 has 16 amino acids. Deletions cut 1 base from V and 8 bases from J, with 19 bases between. This CDR3 is CASSLLKGVTRDEQFF. CDR3 coding DNA: TGCGCCAGCAGCTTGCTGAAAGGGGTCACCCGAGATGAGCAGTTCTTC. The complete variable domain, with remaining parts taken from reference TRBV5-1 and TRBJ2-1, reads KAGVTQTPRYLIKTRGQQVTLSCSPISGHRSVSWYQQTPGQGLQFLFEYFSETQRNKGNFPGRFSGRQFSNSRSEMNVSTLELGDSALYLCASSLLKGVTRDEQFFGPGTRLTVL.